Below are 20 T cell receptor beta chains sequenced from a single sample in a study of monozygotic twins with inflammatory bowel disease. TCRdb derives one entry per CDR3 protein from the 5' RACE reads, leaving out DNA. The sample data list about 110,000 distinct CDR3 sequences. The source material was blood. Receptor source: a human donor with ulcerative colitis or Crohn's disease, or a healthy co-twin of an affected twin (not recorded which).

V is TRBV5-1 and J is TRBJ2-7; TCRdb selects TRBD1, and the lack of DNA leaves this call unchecked. Germline V gene lookup returns CDR1 SGHRS and CDR2 YFSETQ. This CDR3 has 15 amino acids. CDR3 protein: CASSSQDRGTYEQYF.

The chain employs TRBV3-1 and TRBJ1-1; TCRdb lists TRBD1, though no DNA is available to test this call. CDR3 length equals 12 residues. The germline V gene encodes CDR1 LGHDT and CDR2 YNNKEL (reference sequence). The CDR3 sequence is CASSTGVTEAFF.

The gene calls are TRBV5-1 and TRBJ2-3; the TCRdb D gene call, TRBD1, has no DNA to confirm it. Germline assignment: CDR1 SGHRS and CDR2 YFSETQ. The CDR3 spans 14 residues. The CDR3 is CASSFGTVGDTQYF.

The chain joins TRBV29-1 to TRBJ2-1; there is no DNA to check the TCRdb D call of TRBD2. This CDR3 contains 14 residues. CDR1 and CDR2 (germline): SQVTM, ANQGSEA. The CDR3: CSLRASGRVDEQFF.

The chain has TRBV11-2 and TRBJ2-1; checking the TCRdb D call of TRBD2 is not possible without DNA. The CDR3 loop spans 14 amino acids. The V gene's germline CDR1 is SGHAT and CDR2 FQNNGV. Here the CDR3 reads CASSLDFLAGEQFF.

The rearrangement joins TRBV5-1 to TRBJ2-5; the D call from TCRdb, TRBD2, cannot be confirmed without DNA. Looked up from germline, CDR1 is SGHRS and CDR2 is YFSETQ. The CDR3 totals 14 residues. Here the CDR3 reads CASSLHPEGETQYF.

This sequence joins TRBV2 and TRBJ2-3; absent DNA, TCRdb's TRBD2 call cannot be checked. Germline values: CDR1 SNHLY, CDR2 FYNNEI. The CDR3 consists of 16 residues. CDR3 loop: CASSERGISGRDTQYF.

V is TRBV12-3 or TRBV12-4 and J is TRBJ2-2. CDR3 length: 14 amino acids. CDR3 protein: CASSFSRNTGELFF.

This chain connects TRBV14 to TRBJ1-4. The CDR3 covers 13 residues. CDR1 is SGHDN, CDR2 FVKESK, per germline. CDR3 loop: CASSQDGNEKLFF.

The CDR3 region is CASSSPTSFQETQYF. The chain joins TRBV5-1 to TRBJ2-5; no DNA is available, so the TRBD2 call from TCRdb remains unchecked. This CDR3 has 15 amino acids. Germline loops: CDR1 SGHRS, CDR2 YFSETQ.

This sequence joins TRBV19 and TRBJ2-1. From germline, CDR1 is LNHDA and CDR2 SQIVND (reference sequence). This CDR3 is 13 amino acids long. CDR3 residues: CASSIIEVGEQFF.

The chain is built from TRBV29-1 and TRBJ2-3; absent DNA, TCRdb's TRBD1 call cannot be checked. Germline CDR1 reads SQVTM; CDR2 reads ANQGSEA. The CDR3 length is 14 residues. The CDR3 reads CSVGDRLSTDTQYF.

This chain connects TRBV29-1 to TRBJ2-5. The CDR3 has 17 residues. The V gene's germline CDR1 is SQVTM and CDR2 ANQGSEA. CDR3 protein: CSVEGTREVAYQETQYF.

The V call is TRBV20-1, the J call TRBJ2-5; the D gene TCRdb calls, TRBD1, cannot be checked with no DNA. The germline V gene encodes CDR1 DFQATT and CDR2 SNEGSKA (reference sequence). CDR3 size: 13 residues. CDR3: CSAEKQGEETQYF.

The chain couples TRBV7-2 to TRBJ2-6. The length of the CDR3 is 17 residues. Germline-derived CDR1 and CDR2 are SGHTA and FQGNSA. CDR3 loop: CASSLVEPGSGANVLTF.

V and J are TRBV7-9 and TRBJ2-7. Germline assignment: CDR1 SEHNR and CDR2 FQNEAQ (reference sequence). The CDR3 runs to 14 residues. CDR3: CASSLTGKLDEQYF.

The chain has TRBV18 and TRBJ1-1; TCRdb indicates TRBD1, and absent DNA this call remains unverified. Germline CDR1 and CDR2: KGHSH and LQKENI. CDR3 length equals 14 residues. This chain's CDR3 is CASSPTGRYTEAFF.

The chain employs TRBV27 and TRBJ2-7; TCRdb designates TRBD1, a call that cannot be tested without DNA. The germline V gene encodes CDR1 MNHEY and CDR2 SMNVEV (reference sequence). The CDR3 is 14 residues long. The CDR3 reads CASSSRDRGLEQYF.

The rearrangement joins TRBV7-2 to TRBJ1-5; TCRdb proposes TRBD1, but this gene call is untestable without DNA. There are 13 residues in the CDR3. CDR1 SGHTA and CDR2 FQGNSA come from the germline V gene. The CDR3 region is CASSFRGGQPQHF.

This chain joins TRBV3-1 and TRBJ1-1. The CDR3 runs to 14 residues. Per germline, CDR1 LGHDT and CDR2 YNNKEL (reference sequence). The CDR3 is CASSQDSGSTEAFF.